The source of this T cell receptor (beta chain) is a study of Graves' ophthalmopathy and Graves' hyperthyroidism. TCR beta CDR3 regions were amplified from RNA transcripts. HTBI primers served in a first-round RT-PCR, which a second-round multiplex PCR followed. Each CDR3 protein gets one entry after TCRdb re-called the multiplex PCR reads with MiXCR. The profile shows a few hundred thousand distinct CDR3 sequences, roughly 17% of them singletons. The germline gives CDR1 SNHLY, CDR2 FYNNEI. The V segment lost 5 bases and the J segment 6 bases; nucleotides outside the gene matches: 9. The CDR3 has 14 amino acids. This clonotype was seen at least ten times.

This rearrangement joins TRBV2 to TRBJ2-7; TRBD2 agrees at 8 bases. The sample taken for sequencing was peripheral blood. The receptor was derived from an adult woman with stable Graves' hyperthyroidism. CDR3: CASSLSGSGREQYF. The CDR3 nucleotides are TGTGCCAGCAGTTTGAGCGGGAGCGGTCGCGAGCAGTACTTC. Full variable domain (outside the CDR3, taken from reference TRBV2 and TRBJ2-7): EPEVTQTPSHQVTQMGQEVILRCVPISNHLYFYWYRQILGQKVEFLVSFYNNEISEKSEIFDDQFSVERPDGSNFTLKIRSTKLEDSAMYFCASSLSGSGREQYFGPGTRLTVT.